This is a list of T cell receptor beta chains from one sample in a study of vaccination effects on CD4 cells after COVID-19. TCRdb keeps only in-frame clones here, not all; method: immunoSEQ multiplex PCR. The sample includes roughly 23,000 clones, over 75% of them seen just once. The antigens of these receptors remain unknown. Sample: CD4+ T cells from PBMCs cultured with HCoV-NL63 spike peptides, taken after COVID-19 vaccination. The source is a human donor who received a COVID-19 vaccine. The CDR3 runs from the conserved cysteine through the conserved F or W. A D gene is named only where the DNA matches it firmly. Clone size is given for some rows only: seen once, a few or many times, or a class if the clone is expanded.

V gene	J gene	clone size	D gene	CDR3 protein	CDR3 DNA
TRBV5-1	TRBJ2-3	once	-	CASSMGHKGSTGTDTQYF	TGCGCCAGCAGCATGGGACATAAGGGCTCAACTGGCACAGATACGCAGTATTTT
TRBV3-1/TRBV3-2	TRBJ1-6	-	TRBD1	CASRETGTGYSPLHF	TGTGCCAGCAGGGAGACCGGGACAGGTTATTCACCCCTCCACTTT
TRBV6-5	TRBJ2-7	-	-	CASTLTVPGEQYF	TGTGCCAGCACCCTTACAGTGCCAGGCGAGCAGTACTTC
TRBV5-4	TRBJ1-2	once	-	CASSKDSTNYGYTF	TGTGCCAGCAGCAAGGACAGTACTAACTATGGCTACACCTTC
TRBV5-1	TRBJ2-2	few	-	CASSLEGGSNTGELFF	TGCGCCAGCAGCTTGGAGGGGGGGTCGAACACCGGGGAGCTGTTTTTT
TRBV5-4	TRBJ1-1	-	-	CASSSPDRNTEAFF	TGTGCCAGCAGCTCCCCGGACAGGAACACTGAAGCTTTCTTT
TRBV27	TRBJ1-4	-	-	CASSSKRGGPSEKLFF	TGTGCCAGCAGTTCCAAAAGGGGGGGTCCCAGCGAAAAACTGTTTTTT
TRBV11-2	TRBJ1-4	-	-	CASSLEWAGTQKLFF	TGTGCCAGCAGCTTAGAGTGGGCAGGGACGCAAAAACTGTTTTTT
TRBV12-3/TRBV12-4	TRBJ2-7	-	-	CASSFRSYEQYF	TGTGCCAGCAGTTTTAGGTCCTACGAGCAGTACTTC
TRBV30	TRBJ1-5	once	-	CAWSVFNQPQHF	TGTGCCTGGAGTGTATTCAATCAGCCCCAGCATTTT
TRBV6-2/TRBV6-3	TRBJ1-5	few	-	CASSPLDRPQHF	TGTGCCAGCAGTCCCTTGGACAGGCCCCAGCATTTT
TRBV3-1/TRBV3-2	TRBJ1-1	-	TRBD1	CASSHWDRNTEAFF	TGTGCCAGCAGCCACTGGGACAGGAACACTGAAGCTTTCTTT
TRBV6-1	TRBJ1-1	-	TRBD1	CASSATGGGRHGNTEAFF	TGTGCCAGCAGTGCCACAGGGGGCGGCCGCCATGGGAACACTGAAGCTTTCTTT
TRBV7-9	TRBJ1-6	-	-	CASSFDGHNSPLHF	TGTGCCAGCAGCTTCGACGGCCATAATTCACCCCTCCACTTT
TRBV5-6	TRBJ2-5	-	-	CASSSGGHGETQYF	TGTGCCAGCAGCTCCGGAGGGCACGGAGAGACCCAGTACTTC
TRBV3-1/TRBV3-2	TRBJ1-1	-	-	CASSLTFANTEAFF	TGTGCCAGCAGCCTAACATTCGCGAACACTGAAGCTTTCTTT
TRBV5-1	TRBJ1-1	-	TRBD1	CASNPGQGARYTEAFF	TGCGCCAGCAACCCCGGACAGGGGGCGCGGTACACTGAAGCTTTCTTT
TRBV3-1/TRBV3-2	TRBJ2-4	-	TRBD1	CASSHRGQGTKNIQYF	TGTGCCAGCAGCCACCGGGGACAGGGGACCAAAAACATTCAGTACTTC
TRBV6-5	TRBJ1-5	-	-	CASSFQGGQPQHF	TGTGCCAGCAGTTTCCAGGGTGGGCAGCCCCAGCATTTT
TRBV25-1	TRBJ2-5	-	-	CASGSWGLETQYF	TGTGCCAGCGGTTCTTGGGGTTTGGAGACCCAGTACTTC
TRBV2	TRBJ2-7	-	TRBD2	CASRAEREGREQYF	TGTGCCAGCAGGGCAGAGCGGGAGGGCCGCGAGCAGTACTTC
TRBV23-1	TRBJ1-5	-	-	CASSPPAGRSYSNQPQHF	TGCGCCAGCAGTCCCCCCGCAGGCCGGTCGTATAGCAATCAGCCCCAGCATTTT
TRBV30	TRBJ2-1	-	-	CAWSRTPYNEQFF	TGTGCCTGGAGTAGGACACCCTACAATGAGCAGTTCTTC
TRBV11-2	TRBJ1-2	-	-	CASRPSGTDGYTF	TGTGCCAGCAGACCTTCAGGGACCGATGGCTACACCTTC
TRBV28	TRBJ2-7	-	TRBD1	CASSPRDRGSSEQYF	TGTGCCAGCAGCCCCCGGGACAGGGGCTCCTCCGAGCAGTACTTC
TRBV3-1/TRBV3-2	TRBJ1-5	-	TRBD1	CASSQTGAHNQPQHF	TGTGCCAGCAGCCAGACAGGGGCGCACAATCAGCCCCAGCATTTT
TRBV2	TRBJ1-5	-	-	CASRIGQLSNQPQHF	TGTGCCAGCAGAATAGGACAGCTTAGCAATCAGCCCCAGCATTTT
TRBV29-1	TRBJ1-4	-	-	CSVRPGSNEKLFF	TGCAGCGTTCGTCCAGGGTCTAATGAAAAACTGTTTTTT
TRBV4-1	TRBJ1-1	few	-	CASSLRRLNTEAFF	TGCGCCAGCAGCCTTAGACGGCTGAACACTGAAGCTTTCTTT
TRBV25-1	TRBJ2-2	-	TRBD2	CASSVATSGSFGELFF	TGTGCCAGCAGTGTCGCGACTAGCGGGAGCTTCGGGGAGCTGTTTTTT
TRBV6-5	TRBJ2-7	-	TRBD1	CASGQGTSSYEQYF	TGTGCCAGTGGACAGGGGACAAGCTCCTACGAGCAGTACTTC
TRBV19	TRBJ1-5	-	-	CASSIEGSNQPQHF	TGTGCCAGTAGTATCGAGGGTAGCAATCAGCCCCAGCATTTT